This T cell receptor (beta chain) was sequenced during a study of monozygotic twins with inflammatory bowel disease. TCRdb re-called the 5' RACE reads; every CDR3 protein appears as one record, without DNA. Across 200,000 to 250,000 distinct CDR3 sequences, the top ten clones capture roughly 1.5% of the sample. The sequence came from a human donor with ulcerative colitis or Crohn's disease, or a healthy co-twin of an affected twin (not recorded which). The sample was blood.

The CDR3 is CASRRTGRNEKLFF. V usage is TRBV3-1 and J usage is TRBJ1-4; without DNA, the TCRdb call of TRBD1 cannot be checked. This CDR3 is 14 amino acids long. Germline V gene sequence: CDR1 LGHDT, CDR2 YNNKEL (reference sequence).